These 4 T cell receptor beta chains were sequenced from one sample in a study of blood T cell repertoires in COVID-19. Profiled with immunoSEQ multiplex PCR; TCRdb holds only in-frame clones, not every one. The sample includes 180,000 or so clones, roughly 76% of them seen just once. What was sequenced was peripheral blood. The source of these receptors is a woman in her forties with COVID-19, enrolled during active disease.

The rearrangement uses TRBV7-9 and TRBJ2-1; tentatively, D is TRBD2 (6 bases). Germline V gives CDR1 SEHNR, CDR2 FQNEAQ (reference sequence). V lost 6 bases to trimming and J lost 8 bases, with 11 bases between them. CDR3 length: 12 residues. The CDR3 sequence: CASRPGGYEQFF. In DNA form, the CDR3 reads TGTGCCAGCAGGCCCGGGGGATATGAGCAGTTCTTC. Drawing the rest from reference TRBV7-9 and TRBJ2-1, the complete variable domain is DTGVSQNPRHKITKRGQNVTFRCDPISEHNRLYWYRQTLGQGPEFLTYFQNEAQLEKSRLLSDRFSAERPKGSFSTLEIQRTEQGDSAMYLCASRPGGYEQFFGPGTRLTVL.

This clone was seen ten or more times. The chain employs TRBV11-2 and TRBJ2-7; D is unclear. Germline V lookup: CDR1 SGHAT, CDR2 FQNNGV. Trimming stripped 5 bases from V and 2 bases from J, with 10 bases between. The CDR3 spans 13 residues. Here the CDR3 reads CASSPRFAYEQYV. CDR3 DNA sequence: TGTGCCAGCAGCCCCCGGTTTGCCTACGAGCAGTACGTC.

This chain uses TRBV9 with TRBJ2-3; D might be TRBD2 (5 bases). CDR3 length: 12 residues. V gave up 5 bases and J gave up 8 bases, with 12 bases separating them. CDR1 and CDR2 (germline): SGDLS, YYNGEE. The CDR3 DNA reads TGTGCCAGCAGTGGACTTGTAAGTACGCAGTATTTT. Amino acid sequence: CASSGLVSTQYF.

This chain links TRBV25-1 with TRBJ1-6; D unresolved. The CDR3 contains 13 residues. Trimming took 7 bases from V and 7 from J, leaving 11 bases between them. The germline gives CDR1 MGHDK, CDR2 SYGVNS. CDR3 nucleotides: TGTGCCAGCACCAAAGGAGGGAATTCACCCCTCCACTTT. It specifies CASTKGGNSPLHF.